The rows below give T cell receptor beta chains drawn from one sample of a study of prognosis after radiotherapy for stage I lung cancer. TCRdb itself ran the multiplex PCR reads through MiXCR, one entry per CDR3 protein. This table has approximately 25,000 distinct CDR3 sequences, roughly 50% appearing once. Material: PBMCs, obtained before or after stereotactic body radiation therapy (not recorded which). These receptors were obtained from a donor aged 50 or older with non-small cell lung cancer. Both conserved end residues are part of each CDR3. D genes are given only for firm matches. Not all rows give a size; the values are once, few, many and, for expanded clones, a class.

j_call clone_size v_call d_call cdr3_length cdr3_nt cdr3_aa
TRBJ1-1 once TRBV6-5 . 15 TGTGCCAGCAGTTACGGGACACCTATGAACACTGAAGCTTTCTTT CASSYGTPMNTEAFF
TRBJ2-7 many TRBV19 TRBD2 19 TGTGCCAGTAGTAAGGGGTGGGCTAGCGGGAGGAAGAGCTCCTACGAGCAGTACTTC CASSKGWASGRKSSYEQYF
TRBJ1-5 many TRBV19 . 15 TGTGCCAGTAGGACACAGGGAGGTGGCAATCAGCCCCAGCATTTT CASRTQGGGNQPQHF
TRBJ2-5 many TRBV27 . 17 TGTGCCAGCAGTCCGTGGTCTACCTCCTGGACACAAGAGACCCAGTACTTC CASSPWSTSWTQETQYF
TRBJ1-2 . TRBV30 TRBD1 14 TGTGCCTGGGGGGGACAGGGTGGGATCTATGGCTACACCTTC CAWGGQGGIYGYTF
TRBJ1-5 . TRBV2 . 15 TGTGCCAGCAGTCGGTTTAGGGGGGGAAAACAGCCCCAGCATTTT CASSRFRGGKQPQHF
TRBJ1-3 once TRBV27 TRBD1 18 TGTGCCAGCAGTCCTCGTGTTATCGGGACAGGGGCCGGAAACACCATATATTTT CASSPRVIGTGAGNTIYF
TRBJ2-1 . TRBV19 . 15 TGTGCCAGTATTGGCCCTAGTTGGCCCTACAATGAGCAGTCCTTC CASIGPSWPYNEQSF
TRBJ2-4 many TRBV4-2 . 14 TGTGCCAGCAGCCAAGACGTAGCGAAGGACATTCAGTACTTC CASSQDVAKDIQYF
TRBJ1-2 medium-sized TRBV28 . 14 TGTGCCAGCAGTTTATTTTCAGTACCCTATGGCTACACCTTC CASSLFSVPYGYTF
TRBJ2-5 many TRBV7-9 . 15 TGTGCCAGCAGCTCCCCCGGGACCCTTCAAGAGACCCAGTACTTC CASSSPGTLQETQYF
TRBJ2-2 many TRBV9 . 16 TGTGCCAGCAGCGTACGGGGGACAGCGAACACCGGGGAGCTGTTTTTT CASSVRGTANTGELFF
TRBJ2-7 many TRBV30 . 12 TGTGCCTGGAGTCGTACAACCTACGAGCAGTACTTC CAWSRTTYEQYF
TRBJ1-5 many TRBV28 TRBD1 18 TGTGCCAGCAGTTTCTCACGCCGGGACAGGGGGCGAAATCAGCCCCAGCATTTT CASSFSRRDRGRNQPQHF
TRBJ2-3 many TRBV29-1 . 14 TGCAGCGTTGACAGCGGATCCCGCACAGATACGCAGTATTTT CSVDSGSRTDTQYF
TRBJ1-5 many TRBV19 . 14 TGTGCCAGTACCCCGGACAGTCTGGGTCAGCCCCAGCATTTT CASTPDSLGQPQHF
TRBJ2-1 many TRBV6-2/TRBV6-3 TRBD1 16 TGTGCCAGCAGTTACCCATCGGGACAGGGGAGGAATGAGCAGTTCTTC CASSYPSGQGRNEQFF
TRBJ2-3 many TRBV7-2 TRBD1 14 TGTGCCAGCAGCCCCGGACAGGTACCCTATACGCAGTATTTT CASSPGQVPYTQYF
TRBJ2-6 . TRBV24-1 . 16 TGTGCCACCAGTGGGTCGAGAGCCTCTGGGGCCAACGTCCTGACTTTC CATSGSRASGANVLTF
TRBJ2-3 . TRBV7-9 TRBD2 15 TGTGCCAGCAGCTTAGTAGGACTAGCCACAGATACGCAGTATTTT CASSLVGLATDTQYF
TRBJ1-5 . TRBV12-3/TRBV12-4 . 15 TGTGCCAGCAGCCTACGGGGTCCTGGCAATCATCCCCAGCATTTT CASSLRGPGNHPQHF
TRBJ1-1 . TRBV6-2/TRBV6-3 . 13 TGTGCCAGCAGGGTAACAGTGGGCACTGAAGCTTTCTTT CASRVTVGTEAFF
TRBJ1-5 many TRBV27 . 14 TGTGCCAGCAGTCAACGGGACGGCGAATTTCCCCAGCATTTT CASSQRDGEFPQHF
TRBJ1-5 many TRBV20-1 . 15 TGCAGTGCTAGAGATTCCTCAGGGCGCGCTCAGCCCCAGCATTTT CSARDSSGRAQPQHF
TRBJ2-7 . TRBV6-2/TRBV6-3 TRBD2 19 TGTGCCAGCAGTTACCAGTCAGGACTAGCGGGAAGGAAAACCTACGAGCAGTACTTC CASSYQSGLAGRKTYEQYF
TRBJ2-2 medium-sized TRBV5-1 TRBD2 16 TGCGCCAGCAGCTTCAGCGGGGAGGTTCGTTTAGGGGAGCTGTTTTTT CASSFSGEVRLGELFF
TRBJ1-5 . TRBV28 . 18 TGTGCCAGCAGTTTCTCACGCCGGGACATGGTGCGAAATCAGCCCCAGCATTTT CASSFSRRDMVRNQPQHF
TRBJ2-3 once TRBV2 TRBD1 15 TGTGCCAGCAGTGGGAGGACAGGATTTACAGATACGCAGTATTTT CASSGRTGFTDTQYF
TRBJ1-2 . TRBV6-2/TRBV6-3 . 15 TGTGCCAGCATCCGCCGGGGGGGGACTTTCTATGGCTACACCTTC CASIRRGGTFYGYTF
TRBJ1-5 medium-sized TRBV27 . 12 TGTGCCAGCAGTCCTACTGGTCAGCCCCAGCATTTT CASSPTGQPQHF
TRBJ2-3 . TRBV7-3 . 12 TGTGCCAGCAGCTCAAATGGTGATACGCAGTATTTT CASSSNGDTQYF
TRBJ1-1 many TRBV10-3 TRBD1 13 TGTGCCACACAACAGGGGGCTGACACTGAAGCTTTCTTT CATQQGADTEAFF
TRBJ2-2 many TRBV7-3 . 16 TGTGCCAGCAGCTTAACCGGCGGAAAGGGCGTCGGGGAGCTGTTTTTT CASSLTGGKGVGELFF
TRBJ2-7 many TRBV5-6 . 14 TGTGCCAGCAGCTTCACCCCCGCGGCCTACGAGCAGTACTTC CASSFTPAAYEQYF
TRBJ2-7 . TRBV6-5 . 12 TGTGCTAGCAGTGAAGCCTTCTACGAGCAGTACTTC CASSEAFYEQYF
TRBJ2-3 many TRBV10-3 TRBD1 18 TGTGCCATCCGGGGAACAGGGGCCCATGCTTCCAACACAGATACGCAGTATTTT CAIRGTGAHASNTDTQYF
TRBJ1-1 many TRBV3-1 . 12 TGTGCCAGCAGCCAGAGCCGCACTGAAGCTTTCTTT CASSQSRTEAFF
TRBJ2-7 many TRBV6-5 . 14 TGTGCCAGCAGTTACTTGGGATGGGCCTACGAGCAGTACTTC CASSYLGWAYEQYF
TRBJ1-5 many TRBV10-3 . 13 TGTGCCATCTCGGCAGGGATCGATCAGCCCCAGCATTTT CAISAGIDQPQHF
TRBJ2-2 . TRBV9 . 16 TGTGCCAGCAGCGTACTCCCGTATCCGAACACCGGGGAGCTGTTTTTT CASSVLPYPNTGELFF
TRBJ2-2 few TRBV24-1 TRBD2 17 TGTGCCACCAGTGATAACCTAGCGGGAGAAGGAACCGGGGAGCTGTTTTTT CATSDNLAGEGTGELFF
TRBJ2-3 many TRBV7-2 TRBD1 16 TGTGCCAGCAGCCCTCGGGACAGCCCAAGCACAGATACGCAGTATTTT CASSPRDSPSTDTQYF
TRBJ1-6 . TRBV27 . 15 TGTGCCAGCAGTTTAAAACGGGGAGGGGGTTCACCCCTCCACTTT CASSLKRGGGSPLHF
TRBJ1-2 . TRBV20-1 . 14 TGCAGTGCTAGAGTTTCGGGGATCGGTTATGGCTACACCTTC CSARVSGIGYGYTF
TRBJ1-5 many TRBV2 . 15 TGTGCCAGCAGGAGGGAGGGGAGCGGCAATCAGCCCCAGCATTTT CASRREGSGNQPQHF
TRBJ1-2 . TRBV6-1 . 13 TGTGCCAGCAGGACCATCCTAGGCCATGGCTACACCTTC CASRTILGHGYTF
TRBJ2-7 . TRBV30 TRBD2 14 TGTGCCTGGAGAACTAGCGGGAGTACCCCCGAGCAGTACTTC CAWRTSGSTPEQYF
TRBJ1-2 many TRBV2 . 15 TGTGCCAGCAGTGATATAGACCTATCTAACTATGGCTACACCTTC CASSDIDLSNYGYTF
TRBJ1-3 . TRBV5-8 . 15 TGTGCCAGCAGCTTTTCCGCCAGCTCTGGAAACACCATATATTTT CASSFSASSGNTIYF